This T cell receptor (beta chain) appears in the sequencing data of a study of PD-1 blockade in mismatch repair-deficient tumors. Points on this clone: The antigen is undetermined.

Time point specified: roughly 10-day in vitro stimulation with candidate neoantigen peptide 5. CDR3 length: 15 amino acids. The junction had 5 bases not matched to a gene; V was cut back by 3 bases and J by 5 bases. Germline-derived CDR1 and CDR2 are MNHEY and SMNVEV (reference sequence). Profiling relied on immunoSEQ multiplex PCR, and the TCRdb table lists in-frame clones only, not all of them. This repertoire shows over 13,000 clones, roughly 80% found once; its top ten account for approximately 11%. The genes are TRBV27 and TRBJ2-5; 11 bases fit TRBD2. Material: cells cultured in vitro, obtained from a patient treated with pembrolizumab. The clonotype was recovered from an adult with mismatch repair-deficient cancer. CDR3 residues: CASSFSASGRETQYF. The CDR3 DNA sequence: TGTGCCAGCAGTTTTTCGGCTAGCGGGAGGGAGACCCAGTACTTC.